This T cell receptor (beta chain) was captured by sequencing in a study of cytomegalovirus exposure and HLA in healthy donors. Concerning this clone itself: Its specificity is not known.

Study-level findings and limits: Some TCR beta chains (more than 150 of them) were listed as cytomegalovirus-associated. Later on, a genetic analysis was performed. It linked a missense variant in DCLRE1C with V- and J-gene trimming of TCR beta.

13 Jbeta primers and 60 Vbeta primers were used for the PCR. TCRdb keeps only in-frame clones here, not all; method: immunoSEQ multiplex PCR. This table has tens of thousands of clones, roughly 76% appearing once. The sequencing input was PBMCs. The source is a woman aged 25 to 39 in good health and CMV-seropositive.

The CDR3 nucleotides read TGTGCCAGCAGCTGGGACAGGCGCACAGATACGCAGTATTTT. Protein: CASSWDRRTDTQYF. The chain is built from TRBV6-5 and TRBJ2-3, with 8 bases aligning to TRBD1. Per germline, CDR1 MNHEY and CDR2 SVGAGI. The V and J ends lost 6 bases and 1 base, in that order; junction bases with no gene match: 3. This CDR3 has 14 residues.